A selection of T cell receptor beta chains follows, all from one sample in a study of OX40 agonist ivuxolimab in advanced cancers. Libraries were prepared by immunoSEQ multiplex PCR; TCRdb keeps only in-frame clonotypes and omits some of them. Here the sample spans roughly 77,000 clones, around 85% being singletons. The sample consisted of CD4+ or CD8+ T cells sorted from blood, taken in a trial of the OX40 agonist ivuxolimab. These receptor sequences come from an adult with an advanced solid tumor such as melanoma, head and neck, liver or kidney cancer. Both conserved end residues are trimmed from each CDR3. The D gene is left open where the match is weak.

V	D	J	CDR3
TRBV7-3	NA	TRBJ2-6	ASSFRGANVLT
TRBV5-4	NA	TRBJ2-2	ASSLRTAANTGELF
TRBV28	NA	TRBJ1-5	ASSSRGGDSNQPQH
TRBV21-1	NA	TRBJ2-7	ASRKGGQTSYEQY
TRBV28	TRBD1	TRBJ2-7	ASTPGTGPYEQY
TRBV28	TRBD2	TRBJ2-3	ASISLKRGWADTQY
TRBV5-1	TRBD1	TRBJ2-7	ASSRDRSSYEQY
TRBV28	NA	TRBJ1-4	ASSVGEKLF
TRBV28	NA	TRBJ2-5	ASSLGGRLQETQY
TRBV18	NA	TRBJ2-3	ASSPGEGTDTQY
TRBV7-2	NA	TRBJ1-6	ASSLVGSPLH
TRBV6-8	NA	TRBJ1-2	ASSDIDGYT
TRBV4-3	TRBD1	TRBJ1-2	ASSQVATGDGGYT
TRBV5-1	NA	TRBJ1-3	ASSATGNSRDTIY
TRBV2	NA	TRBJ1-5	ASRQTGYSNQPQH
TRBV10-3	NA	TRBJ2-2	AIKEEARGGELF
TRBV7-9	TRBD1	TRBJ1-6	ASSLTFGQGADSPLH
TRBV30	TRBD1	TRBJ2-3	AWMRQGVDTQY
TRBV2	TRBD1	TRBJ2-2	ASTDRVGFSNTGELF
TRBV9	NA	TRBJ2-7	ASSVDQGRGEQY
TRBV6-5	NA	TRBJ2-7	ASSHGDGPYEQY
TRBV19	NA	TRBJ2-1	ASTPEKGRNEQF
TRBV2	NA	TRBJ2-1	ASSLQGNEQF
TRBV19	NA	TRBJ1-5	ASGWSRDQPQH
TRBV5-5	NA	TRBJ2-2	ASSPSGLPTGELF
TRBV6-5	TRBD1	TRBJ2-7	ASSYQGQGAHEQY
TRBV2	NA	TRBJ1-5	ASTGLRNQPQH
TRBV9	TRBD1	TRBJ1-3	ASSPNGQARQY
TRBV18	TRBD1	TRBJ1-6	ASSPDRGDSPLH
TRBV6-6	NA	TRBJ2-1	ASSDITEQF
TRBV7-3	TRBD2	TRBJ2-5	ASSRGVGETQY
TRBV7-9	NA	TRBJ2-2	ASSLYFGSTGAGAGELF
TRBV19	TRBD2	TRBJ2-3	ASSSGTSGGAVDTQY
TRBV5-1	NA	TRBJ1-1	ASRRQESNTEAF
TRBV10-1	NA	TRBJ1-6	ASSDRGSRSEISPLH
TRBV5-1	TRBD2	TRBJ2-7	ASSKGTSGGASEQY
TRBV5-1	NA	TRBJ2-2	ASSLAGRGGYNTGELF